A selection of T cell receptor beta chains follows, all from one sample in a study of T cell responses to AZD1222 COVID-19 vaccine. Clones were sequenced by immunoSEQ multiplex PCR, and TCRdb holds only the in-frame ones, with some missing. Of some 170,000 clones detected, approximately 90% appear once; the ten largest clones hold approximately 0.98%. The sample consisted of peripheral blood, taken 28 days after the second AZD1222 dose. The origin of the receptors is an adult who received the AZD1222 COVID-19 vaccine. Each CDR3 is given with its conserved first and last residue. D genes are given only for firm matches. Some rows mark clone size as missing; the rest say once, few, many or name a class of expanded clone.

>TRBJ1-6|-|TRBV7-9|-
TGTGCCAGCAGCTTCCCCCCCGGTGTAGGCAATTCACCCCTCCACTTT
CASSFPPGVGNSPLHF
>TRBJ2-1|once|TRBV9|TRBD2
TGTGCCAGCAGCGTAGATGTTAGCGGGGTCAGTGAGCAGTTCTTC
CASSVDVSGVSEQFF
>TRBJ1-3|-|TRBV18|-
TGTGCCAGCTCACCGTCAGGGACTGGAAACACCATATATTTT
CASSPSGTGNTIYF
>TRBJ1-2|-|TRBV6-5|TRBD1
TGTGCCAGCAGTCCAACCGGGACAGTCTATGGCTACACCTTC
CASSPTGTVYGYTF
>TRBJ2-1|once|TRBV24-1|-
TGTGCCACCAGTGACCCAAGGGACAATGAGCAGTTCTTC
CATSDPRDNEQFF
>TRBJ1-2|-|TRBV15|TRBD1
TGTGCCACCAGCCTTCAGGGGGACTATGGCTACACCTTC
CATSLQGDYGYTF
>TRBJ2-3|-|TRBV9|TRBD2
TGTGCCAGCAGCGTAGGGACTAGCGGGGGATTCACAGATACGCAGTATTTT
CASSVGTSGGFTDTQYF
>TRBJ1-5|-|TRBV12-3/TRBV12-4|-
TGTGCCAGCAGTTTGGGCAATCAGCCCCAGCATTTT
CASSLGNQPQHF
>TRBJ1-2|-|TRBV27|TRBD1
TGTGCCAGCAGTTTATCGACTTCCGGGACAGCTTATGGCTACACCTTC
CASSLSTSGTAYGYTF
>TRBJ1-3|-|TRBV19|TRBD1
TGTGCCAGTAGTACTCAGGGGGTGGACACCATATATTTT
CASSTQGVDTIYF
>TRBJ1-5|-|TRBV18|-
TGTGCCAGCTCACAAGACAGGTATCAGCCCCAGCATTTT
CASSQDRYQPQHF
>TRBJ1-1|-|TRBV19|-
TGTGCCAGTAGTATAGTCTATAGTATGGGCACTGAAGCTTTCTTT
CASSIVYSMGTEAFF
>TRBJ2-1|-|TRBV9|-
TGTGCCAGCAGCGTAGAAGGCTCACGTACCTACAATGAGCAGTTCTTC
CASSVEGSRTYNEQFF
>TRBJ1-5|-|TRBV27|-
TGTGCCAGCAGTTTAAATGGGAAATATAGCAATCAGCCCCAGCATTTT
CASSLNGKYSNQPQHF
>TRBJ1-2|-|TRBV19|TRBD1
TGTGCCAGTAGTATTGCGGGACAGGGACTTGATGGCTACACCTTC
CASSIAGQGLDGYTF
>TRBJ1-2|-|TRBV18|TRBD1
TGTGCCAGCTCCGGGACAGGCTATGGCTACACCTTC
CASSGTGYGYTF
>TRBJ1-4|-|TRBV7-9|-
TGTGCCAGCAGCCCGGGGCGGGTTAGATCTGAAAAACTGTTTTTT
CASSPGRVRSEKLFF
>TRBJ1-2|-|TRBV19|-
TGTGCCAGTAGTATCAGGTTTCACGACTATGGCTACACCTTC
CASSIRFHDYGYTF
>TRBJ1-1|few|TRBV3-1/TRBV3-2|TRBD1
TGTGCCAGCAGCTCCCGGGACAGGGAGGATGGAGCTTTCTTT
CASSSRDREDGAFF
>TRBJ1-3|-|TRBV6-5|-
TGTGCCAGCAGTTACTCGACAGTCTCTGGAAACACCATATATTTT
CASSYSTVSGNTIYF
>TRBJ2-1|-|TRBV7-9|TRBD2
TGTGCCAGCAGGCGGACTAGCGGGGGTGATGAGCAGTTCTTC
CASRRTSGGDEQFF
>TRBJ2-3|once|TRBV7-9|-
TGTGCCAGCAGCCCCGGGTGGACGGCGAGCACAGATACGCAGTATTTT
CASSPGWTASTDTQYF
>TRBJ2-5|-|TRBV2|-
TGTGCCAGCAGGGCAGAGACCCAGTACTTC
CASRAETQYF
>TRBJ2-3|-|TRBV10-3|-
TGTGCCATCAGTGCCCAGGCTCGCACAGATACGCAGTATTTT
CAISAQARTDTQYF
>TRBJ1-6|-|TRBV7-9|-
TGTGCCAGCAGCCCGGGACGGAGTAATTCACCCCTCCACTTT
CASSPGRSNSPLHF
>TRBJ2-1|-|TRBV5-5|-
TGTGCCAGCAGCTTGGAGGGAGCGTACAATGAGCAGTTCTTC
CASSLEGAYNEQFF
>TRBJ1-3|-|TRBV9|-
TGTGCCAGCAGCGCGGGACATCCCTTCGGGGCTGGAAACACCATATATTTT
CASSAGHPFGAGNTIYF
>TRBJ1-1|-|TRBV7-9|-
TGTGCCAGCAGCTCCCCCCCTAGTTTATCTGAAGCTTTCTTT
CASSSPPSLSEAFF
>TRBJ1-2|-|TRBV24-1|-
TGTGCCACCAGTGGGGGCTACACCTTC
CATSGGYTF
>TRBJ2-3|-|TRBV27|TRBD2
TGTGCCAGCAGAGGCGGGGGGGCGGGACGCACAGATACGCAGTATTTT
CASRGGGAGRTDTQYF
>TRBJ1-1|-|TRBV27|-
TGTGCCAGCAGTCCTTGGGGGAGGAACACTGAAGCTTTCTTT
CASSPWGRNTEAFF
>TRBJ2-5|-|TRBV28|TRBD2
TGTGCCAGCAGGACGTCAGCGGGGGGCCCAGAGACCCAGTACTTC
CASRTSAGGPETQYF
>TRBJ1-1|-|TRBV7-9|-
TGTGCCAGCAGCTTAGTTTACAGCCCCCACGTCGCTTTCTTT
CASSLVYSPHVAFF
>TRBJ2-2|-|TRBV7-7|TRBD1
TGTGCCAGCAGCCCGCGGACAGGGGCGAACACCGGGGAGCTGTTTTTT
CASSPRTGANTGELFF
>TRBJ2-5|once|TRBV5-4|-
TGTGCCAGCAGCTTGGGAAGGCCCGGGGCCCAGTACTTC
CASSLGRPGAQYF
>TRBJ1-1|-|TRBV10-3|-
TGTGCCATCAGTCGGGGCCTCGAAGGGACTGAAGCTTTCTTT
CAISRGLEGTEAFF
>TRBJ1-2|-|TRBV7-8|TRBD1
TGTGCCAGCAGCTTAGCCATACAGGGACAGGGGGTCTATGGCTACACCTTC
CASSLAIQGQGVYGYTF
>TRBJ1-4|-|TRBV11-2|-
TGTGCCAGCAGCTTAGGGGCAGGGCTGTTTTTT
CASSLGAGLFF
>TRBJ2-1|-|TRBV11-2|-
TGTGCCAGCAGCTTCGGAGGGAATGAGCAGTTCTTC
CASSFGGNEQFF
>TRBJ1-2|-|TRBV14|-
TGTGCCAGCAGCCAAGAGTCTGGGTTTGGCGGCTACACCTTC
CASSQESGFGGYTF
>TRBJ2-4|-|TRBV19|-
TGTGCCAGTAGTTCCCGAGGAGCTCATCTAGCCAAAAACATTCAGTACTTC
CASSSRGAHLAKNIQYF
>TRBJ1-1|-|TRBV18|-
TGTGCCAGCTCTCCCGTCGGGCCCGAGAACACTGAAGCTTTCTTT
CASSPVGPENTEAFF
>TRBJ1-1|-|TRBV6-2/TRBV6-3|-
TGTGCCAGCAGTGGGCTCAGGGTGCTGTGGGGAGCTTTCTTT
CASSGLRVLWGAFF